Ten or more counts support the clone carrying this TCR beta chain. Antigen unknown. The data were taken from a study of early T cells in non-severe SARS-CoV-2 infection. Whole-study context: Bulk RNA from unsorted whole blood was sequenced; chains were unpaired.

Whole-study findings and limits: Missing private and CD4 specificities, VDJdb matching favored anti-spike CD8 responses.

Individual cDNA molecules each received unique molecular identifiers attached to them. TCRdb recomputed calls from the 5' RACE reads with MiXCR, one row per CDR3 protein. The sample yields about 63,000 distinct CDR3 sequences, 13% seen once. The TCR comes from an adult who was a healthcare worker with PCR-confirmed SARS-CoV-2 infection or an uninfected control (not recorded which). Input material: whole blood.

CDR3 sequence: CASSQDGRPNEKLFF. In nucleotides, the CDR3 is TGCGCCAGCAGCCAAGATGGGAGGCCCAATGAAAAACTGTTTTTT. The J gene is TRBJ1-4, the V gene TRBV4-3; D is ambiguous. The CDR3 length is 15 residues. V shed 0 bases and J shed 5 bases, with 10 bases lying between them. Germline loops: CDR1 LGHNA, CDR2 YSLEER.